The T cell receptor beta chain described here comes from a study of post-analysis software for immune sequencing data. Unique molecular identifiers were present in the TCR beta cDNA libraries. Once roughly 0.9 to 11 million T cells were used, about 510,000 cDNA molecules resulted. Via MiXCR, TCRdb re-called the PCR reads, giving one row per CDR3 protein. The table lists under 900,000 distinct CDR3 sequences, roughly 50% of them singletons. Study results and limitations: Those with multiple sclerosis, the patient group, showed significantly lower normalized Chao1 diversity than controls. Strong co-clustering by F measure linked samples that shared a preparation batch.

This clonotype was seen only once. Its target is not known. This TCR was recovered from a girl aged 5-17 years with multiple sclerosis. The specimen was blood.

CDR3 DNA: TGTGCCAGCAGAAAAACAGGGGCTGGCTACAATGAGCAGTTCTTC. It translates to CASRKTGAGYNEQFF. The chain combines TRBV25-1 with TRBJ2-1; 7 nucleotides agree with TRBD1. Germline V CDR1 and CDR2: MGHDK, SYGVNS. V shed 6 bases, J shed 3 bases, and the junction held 8 bases outside the gene matches. CDR3 length: 15 residues.